A single sample gave rise to the 3 T cell receptor beta chains below, sequenced in a study of shared clonotypes between healthy human individuals. Only in-frame clones appear in the TCRdb table, and some are missing; sequencing was by immunoSEQ multiplex PCR. The sample has 1,400,000 or so clones; less than 99% are singletons. Material: naive CD4+ T cells sorted from blood. The subset was: CD45RA+ positively selected. These receptors all stem from a young man in good health.

V gene TRBV28 combines with J gene TRBJ2-7; 9 bases agree with TRBD1. This CDR3 comprises 14 residues. The germline gives CDR1 MDHEN, CDR2 SYDVKM. V dropped 6 bases and J dropped 4; count of bases not matched to a gene: 7. The CDR3 region is CASSTGQGGYEQYF. CDR3 nucleotides: TGTGCCAGCAGCACGGGACAGGGAGGGTACGAGCAGTACTTC.

This chain connects TRBV7-9 to TRBJ2-1; the D gene is possibly TRBD1 (6 bases). The germline gives CDR1 SEHNR, CDR2 FQNEAQ (reference sequence). This CDR3 contains 14 residues. Trimming cost V 3 bases and J 10 bases, with 16 bases left between them. The CDR3 here is CASSFRGADSEQFF. CDR3 bases: TGTGCCAGCAGCTTCCGGGGAGCGGACAGCGAGCAGTTCTTC.

V gene TRBV7-9 combines with J gene TRBJ2-1; TRBD1 or TRBD2 may be the D gene (5 bases each). Germline CDR1 SEHNR, CDR2 FQNEAQ (reference sequence). The V end lost 0 bases, the J end lost 9 bases, and 12 bases lay between the germline ends. The length of the CDR3 is 14 residues. The CDR3 spells CASSLAGTVGEQFF. The CDR3 coding sequence is TGTGCCAGCAGCTTAGCCGGGACCGTCGGTGAGCAGTTCTTC.